These 18 T cell receptor beta chains were all obtained from the same sample, sequenced in a study of T-cell reconstitution after alpha-beta-depleted transplantation in children. Unique molecular identifiers tagged the TCRbeta library. TCRdb ran MiXCR on the PCR reads and lists one entry per CDR3 protein. The data hold some 240,000 distinct CDR3 sequences, with 9.7% observed a single time. The sequencing here drew on PBMCs from the stem cell graft donor, taken from the stem cell graft. The receptors were sampled from a human donor who donated a stem cell graft to a child with SCID.

The chain has TRBV24-1 and TRBJ1-5; tentative D call: TRBD1 (5 bases). V gave up 6 bases and J gave up 9 bases, with 14 bases separating them. CDR3 length: 13 amino acids. CDR1 is KGHDR and CDR2 is SFDVKD in the germline V gene. The CDR3 bases are TGTGCCACCAGTCGGGGCCTGCTAGGGCCCCAGCATTTT. This encodes CATSRGLLGPQHF.

This clonotype was observed many times. J is TRBJ1-1 and V is TRBV7-2, with D unresolved. The CDR3 sequence is 14 residues long. In germline, CDR1 is SGHTA, CDR2 FQGNSA. Trimming took 2 bases from V and 1 from J, leaving 8 bases between them. Here the CDR3 DNA reads TGTGCCAGCAGCTTATCCCGGGGGAACACTGAAGCTTTCTTT. Its protein is CASSLSRGNTEAFF.

This clonotype was seen repeatedly, ten times or more. V gene TRBV7-6 combines with J gene TRBJ1-1; D call uncertain. Germline loops: CDR1 SGHVS, CDR2 FNYEAQ. The CDR3 sequence is 14 residues long. V shed 1 base and J shed 1 base, with 7 bases lying between them. The CDR3 protein is CASSLESRNTEAFF. The CDR3 DNA is TGTGCCAGCAGCTTAGAATCCAGGAACACTGAAGCTTTCTTT.

This clonotype was seen at least ten times. The J gene is TRBJ2-5, the V gene TRBV6-2 or TRBV6-3; D is ambiguous. Germline CDR1 is MNHEY and CDR2 is SVGEGT. V lost 4 bases, J lost 0 bases, and 3 bases lay in between. The CDR3 extends over 12 amino acids. The CDR3 bases are TGTGCCAGCAGTTTCCACCAAGAGACCCAGTACTTC. Its protein product is CASSFHQETQYF.

The chain uses TRBV7-3 and TRBJ2-2; possibly TRBD2 for D (6 bases). This CDR3 comprises 16 residues. The V end was cut by 2 bases, the J end by 0 bases, with 10 bases between. In germline, CDR1 is SGHTA, CDR2 FQGTGA. The CDR3 nucleotides are TGTGCCAGCAGCTTACTCGGGGGTCCGAACACCGGGGAGCTGTTTTTT. It translates to CASSLLGGPNTGELFF.

This clonotype has ten or more counts. This chain uses TRBV29-1 with TRBJ2-2; possible D gene TRBD1, 6 bases. From germline, CDR1 is SQVTM and CDR2 ANQGSEA. Trimming left V 4 bases short and J 0 bases short, with 9 bases between. CDR3 length: 14 amino acids. CDR3 in DNA: TGCAGCGTTGCCCGGGACACGAACACCGGGGAGCTGTTTTTT. Its translation is CSVARDTNTGELFF.

In this sample, this clonotype turned up many times. This chain joins TRBV12-3 or TRBV12-4 and TRBJ1-2; D not resolved. CDR3 length: 11 amino acids. The V end lost 4 bases, the J end lost 0 bases, and 0 bases lay between the germline ends. The CDR3 DNA sequence: TGTGCCAGCAGTTCTAACTATGGCTACACCTTC. Translating gives CASSSNYGYTF.

This clonotype occurred a few times. This chain uses TRBV20-1 with TRBJ1-5; 7 bases are shared with TRBD1. Germline V gene data show CDR1 as DFQATT and CDR2 as SNEGSKA (reference sequence). Losses at the gene ends were 5 bases for V and 2 bases for J; bases not matched to a gene: 6. The CDR3 runs 14 residues. This CDR3 is CSARQGWGNQPQHF. CDR3 DNA sequence: TGCAGTGCTCGACAGGGCTGGGGCAATCAGCCCCAGCATTTT.

J is TRBJ2-1 and V is TRBV7-6; unclear D gene. V was clipped by 2 bases and J by 4 bases, with 9 bases between them. Germline loops: CDR1 SGHVS, CDR2 FNYEAQ. The CDR3 is made up of 14 amino acids. For the CDR3, the DNA is TGTGCCAGCAGCTTACAGGCCACATACAATGAGCAGTTCTTC. This gives the protein CASSLQATYNEQFF.

This clonotype was seen only a few times. The chain joins TRBV19 to TRBJ2-1; 9 positions agree with TRBD2. The J segment lost 7 bases and the V segment lost 5 bases, leaving 15 bases of the junction unmatched. This CDR3 has 17 amino acids. Germline V CDR1 and CDR2: LNHDA, SQIVND (reference sequence). The CDR3 protein is CASSRGRGGAKGNEQFF. The CDR3 nucleotides are TGTGCCAGTAGTCGGGGTCGCGGGGGGGCGAAAGGAAATGAGCAGTTCTTC.

This clonotype was seen ten or more times. The J gene is TRBJ2-7, the V gene TRBV5-1; 12 nucleotides line up with TRBD1. The CDR3 length is 18 residues. V was clipped by 2 bases and J by 2 bases; unmatched bases: 11. Germline lookup yields CDR1 SGHRS and CDR2 YFSETQ. The CDR3 DNA is TGCGCCAGCAGCTTTGAACCCACCGGGACAGGGGGCCCCTACGAGCAGTACTTC. Translated, it gives CASSFEPTGTGGPYEQYF.

This clonotype appeared a few times. The V and J genes are TRBV12-3 or TRBV12-4 and TRBJ2-5, with 9 bases matching TRBD2. Trimming took 3 bases from V and 3 from J; bases not matched to a gene: 11. The CDR3 consists of 17 residues. CDR3 sequence (DNA): TGTGCCAGCAGTTTGTGGTCGATGGCGGGGGGGGAAGAGACCCAGTACTTC. Amino acids: CASSLWSMAGGEETQYF.

The chain is built from TRBV5-1 and TRBJ2-1; the D gene could be TRBD1 or TRBD2 (6 bases each). V shed 4 bases and J shed 2 bases, with 13 bases lying between them. The V gene's germline CDR1 is SGHRS and CDR2 YFSETQ. This CDR3 is 15 amino acids long. CDR3 sequence reads: CASSPQGGPYNEQFF. CDR3 coding DNA: TGCGCCAGCAGCCCTCAAGGGGGGCCCTACAATGAGCAGTTCTTC.

This clonotype was picked up many times. The chain's CDR3 is CASSNGLGAYGYTF. The DNA of the CDR3 is TGTGCCAGCAGTAACGGGCTAGGGGCTTATGGCTACACCTTC. The V gene is TRBV6-5, the J gene TRBJ1-2; maybe TRBD1 (5 bases). Germline lookup yields CDR1 MNHEY and CDR2 SVGAGI. CDR3 size: 14 residues. The ends were cut back, 5 bases at V and 5 bases at J, with 15 bases in the middle.

This clonotype was recorded many times. The chain couples TRBV20-1 to TRBJ2-7; 9 bases are a match to TRBD1. CDR1 is DFQATT, CDR2 SNEGSKA, per germline (reference sequence). V was pared by 0 bases and J by 5 bases, with 8 bases of the junction left unmatched. The CDR3 spans 15 residues. This CDR3 reads CSARDPGTGIDEQYF. CDR3 nucleotides: TGCAGTGCTAGAGATCCAGGGACAGGGATTGACGAGCAGTACTTC.

This clonotype was picked up many times. The J gene is TRBJ1-5, the V gene TRBV7-8, with a possible D match to TRBD1 (5 bases). The germline V gene has CDR1 SGHVS and CDR2 FQNEAQ. This CDR3 is built from 14 residues. The V and J ends lost 3 bases and 5 bases respectively, with 11 bases between them. This chain's CDR3 is CASSLRQGDQPQHF. CDR3 nucleotides: TGTGCCAGCAGCTTGCGTCAGGGAGATCAGCCCCAGCATTTT. The complete variable domain, with remaining parts taken from reference TRBV7-8 and TRBJ1-5, reads GAGVSQSPRYKVAKRGQDVALRCDPISGHVSLFWYQQALGQGPEFLTYFQNEAQLDKSGLPSDRFFAERPEGSVSTLKIQRTQQEDSAVYLCASSLRQGDQPQHFGDGTRLSIL.

The rearrangement links TRBV18 to TRBJ2-1; D is possibly TRBD2 (6 bases). The CDR3 runs to 17 residues. V lost 0 bases and J 0 bases, leaving 12 bases between the germline ends. The V gene's germline CDR1 is KGHSH and CDR2 LQKENI. The CDR3 sequence is CASSPPSGSYSYNEQFF. The CDR3 nucleotides read TGTGCCAGCTCACCACCGAGCGGGTCCTACTCCTACAATGAGCAGTTCTTC.

This clonotype was detected many times. The V call is TRBV12-3 or TRBV12-4, the J call TRBJ1-2; D is ambiguous. Trimming took 7 bases from V and 8 from J, leaving 23 bases between them. There are 15 residues in the CDR3. CDR3 sequence: CASTLRPTGYGGYTF. CDR3 in DNA: TGTGCCAGCACCCTTCGACCCACTGGTTATGGAGGCTACACCTTC.